Presented here are 30 T cell receptor beta chains from one specimen sequenced in a study of OX40 agonist ivuxolimab in advanced cancers. The receptor library was made with the immunoSEQ multiplex PCR assay. The clones in this table, taken by TCRdb from immuneACCESS, are in-frame only. Not every clone is retained; where verified, under half of the shortfall comes from an unresolved V gene, and the cause of the rest is unknown. This sample lists 45,000 to 50,000 clones; roughly 87% were detected once. 5.5% to 7.5% of the sample lies in the top ten. The source material was CD4+ or CD8+ T cells sorted from blood, sampled in a trial of the OX40 agonist ivuxolimab. The receptors shown here come from an adult with an advanced solid tumor such as melanoma, head and neck, liver or kidney cancer.

This chain uses TRBV19 with TRBJ1-5; D might be TRBD1 (5 bases). The length of the CDR3 is 14 residues. Germline V CDR1 and CDR2: LNHDA, SQIVND (reference sequence). V was cut by 5 bases and J by 9 bases, with 17 bases left in between. CDR3 amino acids: CASSVGTLHLPQHF. The CDR3 DNA is TGTGCCAGTAGTGTAGGGACCCTCCATCTGCCCCAGCATTTT.

The chain joins TRBV5-3 to TRBJ1-6; D gene unclear. TRBV5-3 is recorded as an ORF, its role being uncertain. V was clipped by 1 base and J by 9 bases, with 14 bases between them. This CDR3 has 15 amino acids. CDR3 in amino acids: CARSLQAGFFSPLHF. As DNA, the CDR3 is TGTGCCAGAAGCTTGCAGGCCGGGTTTTTTTCACCCCTCCACTTT.

J is TRBJ1-1 and V is TRBV9; D uncertain. This CDR3 region has 13 residues. Trimming shortened V by 3 bases and J by 8 bases, and 14 bases separated the two germline ends. Per the germline V gene, CDR1 is SGDLS and CDR2 is YYNGEE. The CDR3 coding sequence is TGTGCCAGCAGCGCCGGGTCGGGAGGAGAAGCTTTCTTT. This codes for CASSAGSGGEAFF.

CDR3: CASSFTQQIYEQYF. CDR3 nucleotide sequence: TGTGCCAGCAGTTTTACCCAGCAAATCTACGAGCAGTACTTC. This rearrangement joins TRBV28 to TRBJ2-7; D remains unclear. The germline CDR1 and CDR2 sequences are MDHEN and SYDVKM. This CDR3 is built from 14 residues. The germline V and J ends were trimmed by 3 bases and 3 bases, with 12 bases remaining between them.

This clone was recorded a few times. The V call is TRBV7-3, the J call TRBJ2-7; D remains ambiguous. Germline lookup yields CDR1 SGHTA and CDR2 FQGTGA. The CDR3 extends over 13 amino acids. Trimming cost V 2 bases and J 3 bases, with 8 bases left between them. CDR3 sequence: CASSLHSGYEQYF. CDR3 nucleotides: TGTGCCAGCAGCTTACACAGTGGCTACGAGCAGTACTTC. The full variable domain, its missing parts supplied by reference TRBV7-3 and TRBJ2-7, is GAGVSQTPSNKVTEKGKYVELRCDPISGHTALYWYRQSLGQGPEFLIYFQGTGAADDSGLPNDRFFAVRPEGSVSTLKIQRTERGDSAVYLCASSLHSGYEQYFGPGTRLTVT.

The chain recombines TRBV7-8 with TRBJ2-3, with TRBD2 matching over 11 bases. Germline V gives CDR1 SGHVS, CDR2 FQNEAQ. The ends lost 5 bases at V and 3 bases at J; junction bases unmatched: 4. CDR3 length: 15 amino acids. CDR3 sequence (DNA): TGTGCCAGCAGCGCACTAGCGGGAGTTACAGATACGCAGTATTTT. Its protein is CASSALAGVTDTQYF.

V and J are TRBV6-5 and TRBJ1-2; 8 bases map to TRBD1. With V trimmed by 2 bases and J by 3 bases, 5 bases remained unmatched. CDR1 MNHEY and CDR2 SVGAGI come from the germline V gene. This CDR3 region has 15 residues. This CDR3 reads CASSYVVTGDYGYTF. CDR3 in DNA: TGTGCCAGCAGTTACGTAGTGACAGGGGACTATGGCTACACCTTC.

The gene calls are TRBV7-8 and TRBJ2-1, with 10 bases lining up with TRBD2. Germline-derived CDR1 and CDR2 are SGHVS and FQNEAQ. J gave up 3 bases and V 0 bases, and 8 bases lay outside the gene matches. The CDR3 covers 18 residues. The DNA for the CDR3 is TGTGCCAGCAGCTTAGCCAGCCCAGCGGGAGGGAGCTACAATGAGCAGTTCTTC. Encoded protein: CASSLASPAGGSYNEQFF.

CDR3: CASSEPLAVPYNEQFF. DNA for the CDR3: TGTGCCAGCAGTGAACCATTAGCGGTGCCCTACAATGAGCAGTTCTTC. This chain links TRBV2 with TRBJ2-1; possible D gene TRBD2, 6 bases. The CDR3 is made up of 16 amino acids. The V and J ends lost 2 bases and 2 bases respectively, with 13 bases between them. Per the germline V gene, CDR1 is SNHLY and CDR2 is FYNNEI.

The chain has TRBV5-8 and TRBJ2-7; D remains unclear. The CDR3 consists of 12 residues. The germline gives CDR1 SGHTS, CDR2 YDEGEE. Between the trimmed V and J ends, which lost 4 bases and 7 bases, there was a span of 12 bases. CDR3 region: CASSAPPREQYV. CDR3 DNA sequence: TGTGCCAGCAGCGCCCCCCCTCGGGAGCAGTACGTC.

The chain links TRBV9 to TRBJ1-1; no firm D call. Germline assignment: CDR1 SGDLS and CDR2 YYNGEE. V lost 0 bases, J lost 1 base, and 7 bases lay in between. The length of the CDR3 is 14 residues. In DNA form, the CDR3 reads TGTGCCAGCAGCGTAGACGACGGGAACACTGAAGCTTTCTTT. This codes for CASSVDDGNTEAFF.

The chain recombines TRBV7-9 with TRBJ1-3, with D possibly being TRBD1 (5 bases). V lost 5 bases and J 4 bases, leaving 15 bases between the germline ends. CDR3 length: 15 amino acids. Germline V lookup: CDR1 SEHNR, CDR2 FQNEAQ (reference sequence). The CDR3 DNA reads TGTGCCAGCAGCCAGACCGGGACGAGGGGAAACACCATATATTTT. This translates into CASSQTGTRGNTIYF. The variable domain in full, with the rest retrieved from reference TRBV7-9 and TRBJ1-3, is DTGVSQNPRHKITKRGQNVTFRCDPISEHNRLYWYRQTLGQGPEFLTYFQNEAQLEKSRLLSDRFSAERPKGSFSTLEIQRTEQGDSAMYLCASSQTGTRGNTIYFGEGSWLTVV.

The V and J genes are TRBV7-7 and TRBJ2-3; weak D call: TRBD1 (6 bases). The CDR3 consists of 14 residues. Germline V CDR1 and CDR2: SSHAT, FNYEAQ (reference sequence). Trimming stripped 2 bases from V and 2 bases from J, with 8 bases between. The CDR3 reads CASSLRGTTDTQYF. The CDR3 DNA reads TGTGCCAGCAGCTTAAGGGGGACCACAGATACGCAGTATTTT.

The V and J genes are TRBV5-1 and TRBJ1-1, with 10 nucleotides matching TRBD1. The V gene's germline CDR1 is SGHRS and CDR2 YFSETQ. The CDR3 is 16 amino acids. V trimming: 4 bases; J trimming: 5 bases; junction bases outside the gene matches: 11. The CDR3 here is CASSPQTGTGDTEAFF. CDR3 sequence (DNA): TGCGCCAGCAGCCCCCAGACCGGGACAGGGGATACTGAAGCTTTCTTT.

The rearrangement uses TRBV30 and TRBJ2-7, with D possibly TRBD2 on 6 matching bases. The CDR3 is 15 residues long. CDR1 GTSNPN and CDR2 SVGIG come from the germline V gene (reference sequence). The V end lost 7 bases, the J end lost 4 bases, and 23 bases lay between the germline ends. CDR3 coding DNA: TGTGCCTCCCTAAACATAGCGGACGCGAGTTACGAGCAGTACTTC. It is translated as CASLNIADASYEQYF.

The V call is TRBV21-1, the J call TRBJ2-1; TRBD2 is taken as the D call from the table, unchecked against the DNA. TRBV21-1 is marked as a pseudogene. The CDR3 covers 21 residues. As DNA, the CDR3 is TGTGCCAGCAGCAGACCCAGCGGGACTAGCGGGAGCCTCCCTCCCTACAATGAGCAGTTCTTC. It encodes CASSRPSGTSGSLPPYNEQFF.

The genes are TRBV28 and TRBJ2-2; 10 bases agree with TRBD2. V shed 6 bases, J shed 1 base, and the junction held 5 bases outside the gene matches. Germline CDR1 and CDR2: MDHEN and SYDVKM. The CDR3 runs 16 residues. In DNA, the CDR3 is TGTGCCAGCAGCACAACTAGCGGGGAGAACACCGGGGAGCTGTTTTTT. This codes for CASSTTSGENTGELFF.

The chain links TRBV2 to TRBJ1-5; 7 nucleotides agree with TRBD1. This CDR3 contains 17 residues. V lost 4 bases, J lost 0 bases, and 9 bases stayed unmatched. Germline assignment: CDR1 SNHLY and CDR2 FYNNEI. CDR3 in DNA: TGTGCCAGCAGTGTGCAGGGGGTGGGATATAGCAATCAGCCCCAGCATTTT. Amino acids: CASSVQGVGYSNQPQHF.

This chain joins TRBV7-2 and TRBJ2-7, with D possibly matching TRBD2 (5 bases). Germline V gene sequence: CDR1 SGHTA, CDR2 FQGNSA. This CDR3 has 12 amino acids. Trimming cost V 5 bases and J 5 bases, with 10 bases left between them. The CDR3 bases are TGTGCCAGCAGCCAAGCGGCCAACGAGCAGTACTTC. The encoded protein is CASSQAANEQYF.

The chain carries TRBV23-1 and TRBJ1-5; 7 positions match TRBD1. Being an ORF, TRBV23-1 has a function that is uncertain. The CDR3 contains 16 residues. J lost 4 bases, V lost 6 bases, and 12 bases had no gene match. In DNA, the CDR3 is TGCGCCAGCAGACCCAACCTCGACAGGGCGAATCAGCCCCAGCATTTT. Residues: CASRPNLDRANQPQHF.

The chain combines TRBV10-2 with TRBJ2-3; no definite D call. Trimming took off 5 bases at V and 0 bases at J, with 15 bases between the two ends. The CDR3 totals 16 residues. Germline lookup yields CDR1 WSHSY and CDR2 SAAADI. CDR3 nucleotides: TGCGCCAGCAGTCCCGTGCCAAGCCCGAGCACAGATACGCAGTATTTT. This codes for CASSPVPSPSTDTQYF.

The V gene is TRBV28, the J gene TRBJ1-2; 10 nucleotides match TRBD1. CDR3 length equals 17 residues. Germline V CDR1 and CDR2: MDHEN, SYDVKM. Trimming removed 3 bases from V and 5 bases from J; junction bases left unmatched: 12. The CDR3 reads CASSFYPGTGDLYGYTF. The CDR3 bases are TGTGCCAGCAGTTTTTATCCCGGGACAGGGGACTTATATGGCTACACCTTC.

The chain links TRBV6-6 to TRBJ2-7; no definite D call. Trimming shortened V by 0 bases and J by 2 bases, and 5 bases separated the two germline ends. CDR1 and CDR2 from the germline V gene are MNHNY and SVGAGI (reference sequence). The CDR3 runs to 13 residues. The CDR3 loop reads CASSYSTTYEQYF. The CDR3 DNA reads TGTGCCAGCAGTTACTCGACCACCTACGAGCAGTACTTC.

V and J are TRBV7-6 and TRBJ2-2; no firm D call. Germline CDR1 reads SGHVS; CDR2 reads FNYEAQ. This CDR3 has 13 residues. Trimming left V 6 bases short and J 4 bases short, with 9 bases between. The CDR3 coding sequence is TGTGCCAGCAGATACGACATCACCGGGGAGCTGTTTTTT. Its protein is CASRYDITGELFF.

This rearrangement joins TRBV9 to TRBJ2-3; 7 bases are a match to TRBD1. CDR1 and CDR2 from the germline V gene are SGDLS and YYNGEE. This CDR3 is 15 amino acids long. V lost 4 bases and J lost 6; bases outside the gene matches: 11. The DNA for the CDR3 is TGTGCCAGCAGCAAAGGGGGCACCCCAGAGGATACGCAGTATTTT. It codes for CASSKGGTPEDTQYF.

This clone has only a few counts. The rearrangement links TRBV9 to TRBJ2-1; D not resolved. With 0 bases removed from V and 9 bases from J, the gap between germline ends came to 10 bases. Germline V lookup: CDR1 SGDLS, CDR2 YYNGEE. The CDR3 loop spans 13 amino acids. The CDR3 here is CASSVAEYGEQFF. In nucleotides, the CDR3 is TGTGCCAGCAGCGTAGCGGAGTATGGTGAGCAGTTCTTC.

The table lists this clone with a few counts. The chain has TRBV7-6 and TRBJ1-2; D gene unclear. Trimming removed 3 bases from V and 8 bases from J, with 13 bases in between. The CDR3 is 13 residues long. The germline CDR1 and CDR2 sequences are SGHVS and FNYEAQ. CDR3 sequence (DNA): TGTGCCAGCAGCTTGGTGGCCACGGACGGCTACACCTTC. Its protein is CASSLVATDGYTF.

The V call is TRBV4-1, the J call TRBJ2-5; either TRBD1 or TRBD2 may supply D (5 bases each). This CDR3 is built from 14 residues. With 0 bases removed from V and 5 bases from J, the gap between germline ends came to 10 bases. Germline assignment: CDR1 MGHRA and CDR2 YSYEKL. The CDR3 is CASSQDGGRETQYF. The CDR3 bases are TGCGCCAGCAGCCAAGATGGGGGACGGGAGACCCAGTACTTC.

The chain uses TRBV28 and TRBJ1-5, with D unresolved. CDR1 is MDHEN, CDR2 SYDVKM, per germline. The CDR3 extends over 15 amino acids. Trimming left V 4 bases short and J 0 bases short, with 10 bases between. The CDR3: CASSSKRDSNQPQHF. Here the CDR3 DNA reads TGTGCCAGCAGTTCTAAGCGGGATAGCAATCAGCCCCAGCATTTT.

This clone was observed a single time. This chain uses TRBV27 with TRBJ2-7; 9 nucleotides align to TRBD1. The CDR3 is 13 residues long. Looked up from germline, CDR1 is MNHEY and CDR2 is SMNVEV (reference sequence). V shed 2 bases, J shed 6 bases, and the junction held 2 bases outside the gene matches. The CDR3 protein is CASSLDRGVEQYF. In DNA form, the CDR3 reads TGTGCCAGCAGTTTAGACAGGGGGGTCGAGCAGTACTTC.